The source of this TCR beta chain is a study of blood T cell repertoires in COVID-19. TCRdb's copy holds only in-frame clones and misses some; the assay was immunoSEQ multiplex PCR. Among 30,000 to 40,000 clones listed, 85% to 90% were seen once. CDR3 length equals 15 residues. From germline, CDR1 is MNHEY and CDR2 SMNVEV (reference sequence). V lost 4 bases to trimming and J lost 0 bases, with 9 bases between them. The sequencing sample was made of peripheral blood. The sequence derives from a man aged 55-75 years with active or convalescent COVID-19. The chain combines TRBV27 with TRBJ1-4, with D unclear. The CDR3 DNA follows: TGTGCCAGCAGTTCCCACGGGGCAACTAATGAAAAACTGTTTTTT. Its protein is CASSSHGATNEKLFF.